This TCR beta chain is drawn from a study of blood T cell repertoires in COVID-19. Study in general: Whether acute or convalescent, the COVID-19 samples came from the United States, Italy and Spain.

Trimming cost V 4 bases and J 1 base; bases outside gene matches: 10. CDR3 size: 17 residues. Per the germline V gene, CDR1 is LGHNA and CDR2 is YNFKEQ. Here immunoSEQ multiplex PCR was the method, and the copy in TCRdb shows in-frame clones only, minus some. Among some 150,000 clones listed, roughly nine tenths were seen once. V usage is TRBV4-2 and J usage is TRBJ2-5; 9 bases agree with TRBD2. The specimen sequenced was peripheral blood. This clonotype was sampled from a human donor in a cohort sampled during active COVID-19. In DNA form, the CDR3 reads TGTGCCAGCAGCCGAAGTGCGCTAGCGGGGACCCAAGAGACCCAGTACTTC. Its protein is CASSRSALAGTQETQYF.